This T cell receptor beta chain originates from a study of T cells in Graves' hyperthyroidism and ophthalmopathy. This clonotype was seen repeatedly, ten times or more. Clinical symptoms, serum thyroxine and TRAb, thyroid ultrasound and orbital computed tomography were used for the diagnoses. Amplified TCR beta CDR3 regions derived from RNA transcripts. Primed by the HTBI set, a first-round RT-PCR was run on the TCR CDR3. TCRdb re-called the multiplex PCR reads through MiXCR, storing one row per CDR3 protein. Here the sample spans nearly 250,000 distinct CDR3 sequences, about 24% being singletons. The CDR3 contains 14 residues. With 1 base removed from V and 5 bases from J, the gap between germline ends came to 12 bases. The germline CDR1 and CDR2 sequences are MGHRA and YSYEKL.

The rearrangement links TRBV4-1 to TRBJ2-7; unclear D gene. The source is a woman between 40 and 55 years old with Graves' ophthalmopathy. The sample comprised blood. This CDR3 is CASSQVGSLNEQYF. The CDR3 nucleotides read TGCGCCAGCAGCCAAGTTGGATCTCTGAACGAGCAGTACTTC.